Only one count was recorded for the clone carrying this TCR beta chain. Its antigen remains unknown. The sample comes from a study of PD-1 blockade in mismatch repair-deficient tumors. Looking at the study overall: Enrolled about 2013-2017, patients had progressing, pretreated mismatch repair-deficient cancers of 12 to 13 types. Study-level points and caveats: After pembrolizumab, tumor-resident clones rose rapidly, then generally contracted before radiologic responses.

PCR or immunohistochemistry showed mismatch repair deficiency in every enrolled patient. The germline V gene has CDR1 MNHEY and CDR2 SMNVEV (reference sequence). This CDR3 region has 17 residues. With V trimmed by 5 bases and J by 1 base, 6 bases remained unmatched. TCRdb's table, derived via immunoSEQ multiplex PCR, lists solely in-frame clones and lacks some. The sample includes 100,000 to 150,000 clones, 85% to 90% seen only once; the top ten take 10% to 15%. The sample here was peripheral blood, taken almost 74 weeks after starting pembrolizumab. The receptor comes from an adult with mismatch repair-deficient cancer. This chain connects TRBV27 to TRBJ2-3; 13 bases match TRBD2. CDR3 region: CASSLIGTSGGTDTQYF. CDR3 bases: TGTGCCAGCAGTCTGATAGGGACTAGCGGGGGCACAGATACGCAGTATTTT.